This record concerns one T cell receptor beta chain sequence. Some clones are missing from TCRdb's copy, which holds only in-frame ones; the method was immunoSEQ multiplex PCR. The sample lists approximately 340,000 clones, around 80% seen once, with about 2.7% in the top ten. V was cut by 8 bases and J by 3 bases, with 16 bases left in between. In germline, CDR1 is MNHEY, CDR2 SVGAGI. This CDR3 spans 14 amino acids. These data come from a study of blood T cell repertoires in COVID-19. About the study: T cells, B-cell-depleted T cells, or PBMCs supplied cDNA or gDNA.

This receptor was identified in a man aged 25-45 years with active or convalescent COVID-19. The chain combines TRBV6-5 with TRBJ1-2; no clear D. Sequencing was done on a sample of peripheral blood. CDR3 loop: CASSPAGWDYGYTF. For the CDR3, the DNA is TGTGCCAGCTCCCCGGCGGGGTGGGACTATGGCTACACCTTC.